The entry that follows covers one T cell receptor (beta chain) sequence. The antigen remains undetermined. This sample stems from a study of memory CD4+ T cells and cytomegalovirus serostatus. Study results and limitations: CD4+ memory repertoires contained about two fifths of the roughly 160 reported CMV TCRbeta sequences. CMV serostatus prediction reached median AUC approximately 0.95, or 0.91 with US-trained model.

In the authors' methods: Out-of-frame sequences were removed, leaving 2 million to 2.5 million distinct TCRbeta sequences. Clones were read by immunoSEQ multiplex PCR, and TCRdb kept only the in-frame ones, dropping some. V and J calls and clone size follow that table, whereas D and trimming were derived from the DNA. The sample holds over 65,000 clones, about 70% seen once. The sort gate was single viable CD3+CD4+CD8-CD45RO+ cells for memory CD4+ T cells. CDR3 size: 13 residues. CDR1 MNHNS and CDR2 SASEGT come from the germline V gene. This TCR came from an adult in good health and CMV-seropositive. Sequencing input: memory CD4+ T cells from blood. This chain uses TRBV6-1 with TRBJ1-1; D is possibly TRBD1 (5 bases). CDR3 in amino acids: CGGSGSVFAEAFF. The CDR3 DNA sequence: TGTGGTGGTTCAGGGAGCGTTTTCGCTGAAGCTTTCTTT.